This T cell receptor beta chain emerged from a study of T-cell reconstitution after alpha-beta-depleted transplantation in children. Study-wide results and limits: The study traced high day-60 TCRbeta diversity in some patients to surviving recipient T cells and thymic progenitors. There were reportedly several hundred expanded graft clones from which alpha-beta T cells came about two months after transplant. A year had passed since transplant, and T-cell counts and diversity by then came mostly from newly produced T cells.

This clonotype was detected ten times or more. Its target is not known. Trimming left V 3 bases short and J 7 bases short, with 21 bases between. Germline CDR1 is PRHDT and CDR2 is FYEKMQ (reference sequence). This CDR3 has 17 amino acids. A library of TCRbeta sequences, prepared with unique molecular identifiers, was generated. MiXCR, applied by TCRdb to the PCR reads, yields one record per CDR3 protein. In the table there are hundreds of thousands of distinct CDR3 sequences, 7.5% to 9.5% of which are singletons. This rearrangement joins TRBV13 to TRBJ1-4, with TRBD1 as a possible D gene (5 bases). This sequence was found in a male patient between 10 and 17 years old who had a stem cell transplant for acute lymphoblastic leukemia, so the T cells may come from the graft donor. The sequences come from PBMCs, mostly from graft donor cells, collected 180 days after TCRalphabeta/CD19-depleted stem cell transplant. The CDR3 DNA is TGTGCCAGCAGCTTCGGACACTCAGACGGTTGGGGTGAAAAACTGTTTTTT. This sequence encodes CASSFGHSDGWGEKLFF.